These 3 T cell receptor beta chains were all obtained from the same sample, sequenced in a study of blood T cell repertoires in COVID-19. This table comes from immunoSEQ multiplex PCR, and its TCRdb copy is limited to in-frame clones, with some not included. The data show some 200,000 clones, 80% to 85% seen once. Sequencing was carried out using PBMCs or T cells enriched from blood (not recorded which). All receptors derive from a woman aged 45-60 years with acute COVID-19.

The CDR3 bases are TGTGCCAGCAGGGGAGGACAGGGTATCATCTATGGCTACACCTTC. This encodes CASRGGQGIIYGYTF. The V call is TRBV6-5, the J call TRBJ1-2; TRBD1 agrees at 8 bases. Germline V CDR1 and CDR2: MNHEY, SVGAGI. V lost 6 bases, J lost 4 bases, and 10 bases stayed unmatched. This CDR3 is 15 amino acids long.

The chain carries TRBV18 and TRBJ2-5; D is perhaps TRBD1 (5 bases). Germline assignment: CDR1 KGHSH and CDR2 LQKENI. Trimming removed 4 bases at V and 6 bases at J, with 18 bases between. This CDR3 has 15 amino acids. This CDR3 is CASSQTQGGSKTQYF. DNA for the CDR3: TGTGCCAGCTCACAAACTCAGGGCGGATCGAAGACCCAGTACTTC.

This chain uses TRBV11-3 with TRBJ1-3; the D gene is possibly TRBD1 (6 bases). Germline V gene sequence: CDR1 SGHNT, CDR2 YENEEA. The V end lost 1 base, the J end lost 2 bases, and 9 bases lay between the germline ends. CDR3 length: 15 residues. The DNA of the CDR3 is TGTGCCAGCAGCTTAGTGGCAGGGGCTGGAAACACCATATATTTT. Encoded protein: CASSLVAGAGNTIYF.